Presented here are 24 T cell receptor beta chains from one specimen sequenced in a study of T-cell reconstitution after alpha-beta-depleted transplantation in children (dated by TCRdb to between 2015 and 2016). The treatment or condition label for this specimen denotes: allogeneic hematopoietic cell transplantation with graft depleted of TCRalphabeta T cells and CD19 B cells. The library was built by means of PCR. Data came from an Illumina HiSeq 2500. To normalize quantification of the TCRbeta repertoire, the TCR libraries were built with molecular barcoding that relied on unique molecular identifiers. The public reads were reprocessed in TCRdb via fastp at Q25 and MiXCR, keeping in-frame beta chains. Rows with a matching CDR3 protein are joined into one entry that keeps the most common DNA and genes. Present in this sample are 95,000 to 120,000 distinct CDR3 sequences, around 6.4% of which were seen just once. The biggest ten clones account for roughly 24% of the sample.

The material sequenced was PBMCs, mostly from graft donor cells, taken 360 days after TCRalphabeta/CD19-depleted stem cell transplant. These receptors all stem from a male patient under 10 years old who had a stem cell transplant for acute lymphoblastic leukemia, so the T cells may come from the graft donor.

This clonotype was seen more than once but under ten times. The chain employs TRBV27 and TRBJ2-7; the D gene is possibly TRBD1 (6 bases). This CDR3 spans 13 amino acids. Germline CDR1 and CDR2: MNHEY and SMNVEV (reference sequence). Trimming removed 6 bases at V and 5 bases at J, with 14 bases between. In DNA form, the CDR3 reads TGTGCCAGCAGCTGGGGAACAGGGAACGAGCAGTACTTC. Translated, it gives CASSWGTGNEQYF.

This clonotype was found many times. V and J are TRBV9 and TRBJ2-7, with a weak D call TRBD1 (5 bases). V was trimmed by 3 bases and J by 0 bases, leaving 13 bases between them. CDR1 is SGDLS and CDR2 is YYNGEE in the germline V gene. CDR3 length equals 15 residues. CDR3 DNA sequence: TGTGCCAGCAGCGCCTCGGACACGCGCTCCTACGAGCAGTACTTC. Translation gives CASSASDTRSYEQYF.

This clonotype occurred many times. The chain has TRBV6-4 and TRBJ1-1; 8 positions agree with TRBD1. V trimming: 6 bases; J trimming: 1 base; junction bases outside the gene matches: 4. Germline lookup yields CDR1 MRHNA and CDR2 SNTAGT. CDR3 length: 14 residues. In DNA, the CDR3 is TGTGCCAGCAGGCACAGGGGGGGGAACACTGAAGCTTTCTTT. Its translation: CASRHRGGNTEAFF.

This chain links TRBV6-2 or TRBV6-3 with TRBJ2-1; 8 bases map to TRBD2. V shed 6 bases, J shed 1 base, and the junction held 5 bases outside the gene matches. The CDR3 has 15 amino acids. CDR1 and CDR2 (germline): MNHEY, SVGEGT. CDR3 sequence reads: CASRPTSESYNEQFF. The DNA for the CDR3 is TGTGCCAGCAGACCGACTAGCGAGTCCTACAATGAGCAGTTCTTC.

The rearrangement uses TRBV27 and TRBJ2-7; no clear D gene. CDR3 size: 15 residues. The germline gives CDR1 MNHEY, CDR2 SMNVEV (reference sequence). V dropped 2 bases and J dropped 3 bases, with 14 bases sitting between them. DNA of the CDR3: TGTGCCAGCAGTTTAATACTGGAGTGGGGCTACGAGCAGTACTTC. It encodes CASSLILEWGYEQYF.

This clonotype was found many times. The chain is built from TRBV7-8 and TRBJ1-1, with 8 bases matching TRBD1. CDR1 is SGHVS, CDR2 FQNEAQ, per germline. This CDR3 spans 15 amino acids. J gave up 1 base and V 5 bases, and 6 bases lay outside the gene matches. The CDR3 spells CASSLPGTGNTEAFF. CDR3 DNA: TGTGCCAGCAGCCTGCCCGGGACAGGGAACACTGAAGCTTTCTTT.

The chain employs TRBV5-8 and TRBJ1-2, with D possibly being TRBD1 (5 bases). V lost 5 bases and J lost 6, with 11 bases in between. Germline CDR1 is SGHTS and CDR2 is YDEGEE. This CDR3 contains 12 residues. The CDR3 region has the DNA TGTGCCAGCAGGATTGGGGGTAATGGCTACACCTTC. It codes for CASRIGGNGYTF. Based on the CDR3 plus reference TRBV5-8 and TRBJ1-2, the full variable domain is EAGVTQSPTHLIKTRGQQATLRCSPISGHTSVYWYQQALGLGLQFLLWYDEGEERNRGNFPPRFSGRQFPNYSSELNVNALELEDSALYLCASRIGGNGYTFGSGTRLTVV.

The DNA for the CDR3 is TGCAGTGCTAGAGGGTACACTGAAGCTTTCTTT. Residues: CSARGYTEAFF. The rearrangement links TRBV20-1 to TRBJ1-1; D unresolved. Germline V gives CDR1 DFQATT, CDR2 SNEGSKA (reference sequence). The CDR3 consists of 11 residues. Trimming removed 1 base at V and 3 bases at J, with 3 bases between.

This clonotype has more than one count but fewer than ten. This chain links TRBV9 with TRBJ2-3, with D maybe TRBD2 (6 bases). Germline CDR1 reads SGDLS; CDR2 reads YYNGEE. Trimming took 4 bases from V and 1 from J, leaving 16 bases between them. The CDR3 has 16 amino acids. The CDR3 sequence is CASSLMGRRGTDTQYF. The CDR3 DNA follows: TGTGCCAGCAGCCTTATGGGGAGGCGTGGCACAGATACGCAGTATTTT. The full variable domain, in which reference TRBV9 and TRBJ2-3 provide the parts outside the CDR3, is DSGVTQTPKHLITATGQRVTLRCSPRSGDLSVYWYQQSLDQGLQFLIQYYNGEERAKGNILERFSAQQFPDLHSELNLSSLELGDSALYFCASSLMGRRGTDTQYFGPGTRLTVL.

This rearrangement joins TRBV7-9 to TRBJ2-4; possibly TRBD1 or TRBD2 for D (5 bases each). Germline V gives CDR1 SEHNR, CDR2 FQNEAQ (reference sequence). This CDR3 has 12 amino acids. Trimming took off 5 bases at V and 15 bases at J, with 17 bases between the two ends. The CDR3 sequence: CASSLPGTFVYF. CDR3 DNA: TGTGCCAGCAGCCTACCGGGGACGTTCGTGTACTTC.

This chain's CDR3 is CSAPPRPRQGPTDTQYF. The CDR3 DNA is TGCAGTGCTCCCCCCCGGCCCCGACAGGGGCCCACAGATACGCAGTATTTT. V and J are TRBV20-1 and TRBJ2-3, with TRBD1 matching over 8 bases. The CDR3 is 17 residues long. The V and J ends lost 5 bases and 2 bases, in that order; junction bases with no gene match: 15. The germline CDR1 and CDR2 sequences are DFQATT and SNEGSKA (reference sequence).

This clonotype was seen ten or more times. The chain recombines TRBV27 with TRBJ2-7; 9 bases align to TRBD1. Per germline, CDR1 MNHEY and CDR2 SMNVEV (reference sequence). The CDR3 runs 16 residues. V lost 5 bases, J lost 2 bases, and 10 bases stayed unmatched. CDR3 amino acids: CASSRAGTGFPYEQYF. Here the CDR3 DNA reads TGTGCCAGCAGTAGGGCCGGGACAGGGTTTCCCTACGAGCAGTACTTC.

This clonotype was counted at least ten times. V gene TRBV7-9 combines with J gene TRBJ2-5, with 7 bases fitting TRBD1. The CDR3 sequence is 14 residues long. The ends lost 4 bases at V and 3 bases at J; junction bases unmatched: 5. CDR1 SEHNR and CDR2 FQNEAQ come from the germline V gene (reference sequence). The CDR3 loop is CASSSRDSKETQYF. For the CDR3, the DNA is TGTGCCAGCAGCTCCCGGGACAGTAAAGAGACCCAGTACTTC.

In its sample, this clonotype was seen many times. This chain links TRBV29-1 with TRBJ2-1; 8 bases align to TRBD2. Germline V gene lookup returns CDR1 SQVTM and CDR2 ANQGSEA. The CDR3 extends over 17 amino acids. V lost 0 bases, J lost 4 bases, and 11 bases stayed unmatched. In DNA form, the CDR3 reads TGCAGCGTTGAAGAACGACGGGGGGGGAACACTTACAATGAGCAGTTCTTC. This codes for CSVEERRGGNTYNEQFF.

In regard to this clonotype: Just one base apart from a much larger clone, this may be a read error. The CDR3 sequence is CASSFNLFEQYF. The CDR3 DNA sequence: TGTGCCAGCAGTTTTAACCTATTCGAGCAGTACTTC. The chain combines TRBV28 with TRBJ2-7; D uncertain. CDR3 length: 12 residues. Trimming left V 3 bases short and J 6 bases short, with 9 bases between. Germline values: CDR1 MDHEN, CDR2 SYDVKM.

The chain joins TRBV6-5 to TRBJ2-3; TRBD2 matches at 7 bases. Losses at the gene ends were 4 bases for V and 2 bases for J; bases not matched to a gene: 3. The CDR3 runs 14 residues. Germline-derived CDR1 and CDR2 are MNHEY and SVGAGI. CDR3 in DNA: TGTGCCAGCAGTTCGGGGGGATCCACAGATACGCAGTATTTT. Translation gives CASSSGGSTDTQYF.

This clonotype was found many times. This sequence joins TRBV20-1 and TRBJ2-7; D gene unclear. The V end was cut by 3 bases, the J end by 3 bases, with 15 bases between. The V gene's germline CDR1 is DFQATT and CDR2 SNEGSKA (reference sequence). CDR3 length equals 14 residues. DNA for the CDR3: TGCAGTGCTAGCGAATTCATCAGGCTCTACGAGCAGTACTTC. Its protein is CSASEFIRLYEQYF.

Note on this clonotype: This may be a read error: a much more frequent sequence differs by one nucleotide. The rearrangement links TRBV27 to TRBJ2-2; maybe TRBD1 (6 bases). Per germline, CDR1 MNHEY and CDR2 SMNVEV (reference sequence). The CDR3 runs to 14 residues. The chain's CDR3 is CVSSFLQGAGELFF. The CDR3 region has the DNA TGTGTCAGCAGTTTCCTACAGGGTGCCGGGGAGCTGTTTTTT.

There are many counts of this clonotype. This rearrangement joins TRBV5-1 to TRBJ2-7, with D perhaps given as TRBD1 or TRBD2 (5 bases each). The CDR3 is 11 residues long. Deletions cut 9 bases from V and 11 bases from J, with 18 bases between. Germline V gives CDR1 SGHRS, CDR2 YFSETQ. Here the CDR3 DNA reads TGCGCCACCCGACTGGGGGATCTGGAGTACTTC. As protein: CATRLGDLEYF.

This clonotype was counted at least ten times. The rearrangement joins TRBV7-3 to TRBJ2-7, with 7 bases fitting TRBD2. CDR1 and CDR2 (germline): SGHTA, FQGTGA. The CDR3 contains 16 residues. The junction had 8 bases not matched to a gene; V was cut back by 1 base and J by 2 bases. The chain's CDR3 is CASSLIREGRPYEQYF. The CDR3 DNA reads TGTGCCAGCAGCTTAATCAGGGAGGGCCGGCCCTACGAGCAGTACTTC.

As for this clonotype: Since a much larger clone is just one base distant, this may be a read error. The V call is TRBV6-1, the J call TRBJ1-1; D not resolved. CDR3 length equals 12 residues. Germline values: CDR1 MNHNS, CDR2 SASEGT. Written as DNA, the CDR3 is TGTGCCAGGAGTGTTGGGAGCCCTGAAGCTTTCTTT. Translated: CARSVGSPEAFF.

This clonotype was detected many times. The V and J genes are TRBV28 and TRBJ2-7; D unclear. The CDR3 sequence is 14 residues long. The germline CDR1 and CDR2 sequences are MDHEN and SYDVKM. V lost 4 bases and J lost 3, with 13 bases in between. This CDR3 reads CASSSQDEGYEQYF. Here the CDR3 DNA reads TGTGCCAGCAGTTCGCAGGACGAAGGCTACGAGCAGTACTTC.

In this sample, this clonotype turned up many times. V and J are TRBV5-1 and TRBJ2-1; TRBD1 matches at 10 bases. Trimming cost V 4 bases and J 6 bases; bases outside gene matches: 4. Germline V CDR1 and CDR2: SGHRS, YFSETQ. The CDR3 covers 14 residues. The CDR3: CASSAGTGANEQFF. CDR3 bases: TGCGCCAGCAGCGCCGGGACAGGGGCCAATGAGCAGTTCTTC. Looking up the rest from reference TRBV5-1 and TRBJ2-1 gives the full variable domain: KAGVTQTPRYLIKTRGQQVTLSCSPISGHRSVSWYQQTPGQGLQFLFEYFSETQRNKGNFPGRFSGRQFSNSRSEMNVSTLELGDSALYLCASSAGTGANEQFFGPGTRLTVL.

In this sample, this clonotype turned up a few times. CDR3 protein: CASSLVGGEGYTF. The CDR3 DNA follows: TGTGCCAGCAGCCTCGTTGGGGGGGAAGGCTACACCTTC. This chain joins TRBV7-9 and TRBJ1-2; D is perhaps TRBD1 (5 bases). The CDR3 runs 13 residues. The V gene lost 5 bases and the J gene lost 8 bases, with 15 bases spanning the gap. Germline V gene sequence: CDR1 SEHNR, CDR2 FQNEAQ (reference sequence).